This T cell receptor (beta chain) was profiled in a study of shared clonotypes between healthy human individuals. TCRdb's copy holds only in-frame clones and misses some; the assay was immunoSEQ multiplex PCR. The sample has hundreds of thousands of clones, just over 75% seen once; the top ten hold around 12%. Each of the donors was a healthy adult who was HIV-negative and had not had a recent acute infection or vaccination. With V trimmed by 4 bases and J by 5 bases, 10 bases remained unmatched. Germline values: CDR1 KGHSH, CDR2 LQKENI. CDR3 size: 16 residues. The TCR comes from a middle-aged woman in good health. Some clones in this sample may be carry-over from other donors' samples. This chain connects TRBV18 to TRBJ2-2; 7 bases line up with TRBD1. The sample was PBMCs. The CDR3, as DNA: TGTGCCAGCTCACGGGACAGCGCTAGGGGGACCGGGGAGCTGTTTTTT. It is translated as CASSRDSARGTGELFF.